This record concerns one TCR beta chain sequence. This clone was seen repeatedly, ten times or more. Its specific antigen is unknown. Compared with germline, one end of the junction differs, possibly owing to a read error. The sample carries other DNA sequences with the same CDR3. The sample originates from a study of blood T cell repertoires in COVID-19 (dated by TCRdb to the early 2020s). Turning to the overall study: The collaborator samples originated in the United States, Italy and Spain and spanned the acute and convalescent phases of COVID-19. The material from the prospective study consisted of cDNA or gDNA derived from T cells, B-cell-depleted T cells, or PBMCs. Deeply sampled blood TCRbeta repertoires from subjects exposed to, actively infected with, or recovered from COVID-19 were included in the dataset. The repertoires were released in a freely available public database meant as a resource for research on the immune response to SARS-CoV-2. The samples were drawn from the first 160 participants of the ongoing ImmuneRACE study and from 950 to 1,500 subjects provided by 6 global collaborators. Nearly every sample came with metadata listing a de-identified subject ID, COVID-19 status, age in years and sex. Where available, HLA class I and class II types were taken from metadata supplied by the sample provider and were not determined by assay-based typing. Broad study findings and their caveats: The quantity of clinical and demographic metadata differed by source and by participant and was supplied without curation.

TCRbeta CDR3 regions were amplified from genomic DNA using the immunoSEQ Assay, a bias-controlled multiplex PCR. The original methods were these. Within the assay, amplification of reference gene primers was used to estimate how many nucleated cells each sample contained. To quantify the absolute abundance of each unique TCRbeta CDR3 rearrangement, sequence reads were collapsed and filtered. For each sample, productive Simpson clonality was calculated as the square root of Simpson's diversity index across productive rearrangements. Imported from immuneACCESS, the table was reduced by TCRdb to in-frame sequences with V and J called. These copies leave out some clones; in studies compared against another copy, an unresolved V gene accounts for under half, and the cause of the remainder is not known. V and J calls and clone size are those listed in that table; D and trimming were worked out from the DNA. Recorded for this sample are 250,000 to 300,000 clones; around 90% of them occurred a single time. The ten biggest clones cover 0.85% to 0.95% of the sample.

The CDR3 measures 15 amino acids from cysteine to phenylalanine. Just CDR3 DNA is preserved here, 45 bases in frame from base 1. Via the germline V gene (reference sequence), CDR1 is SSHAT and CDR2 FNYEAQ. Samples from volunteer blood donors who had recovered from COVID-19 were contributed by a second Seattle source. Each collaborating institution followed its own protocols to collect whole blood in K2EDTA tubes. For TCRbeta analysis, collaborator samples were shipped as frozen whole blood, as isolated PBMCs, or as DNA extracted from either sample type. Recombination linked TRBV7-7 to TRBJ2-3, with 14 bases in between that match TRBD2. The sequence came from a woman between 40 and 50 years old who had recovered from COVID-19. The sample comprised peripheral blood. The CDR3 protein: CASSPGLAGGDTQYF. The DNA sequence is TGTGCTAGCAGCCCCGGACTAGCGGGAGGAGATACGCAGTATTTT.